The rows below give T cell receptor beta chains drawn from one sample of a study. TCRdb processed the RT-PCR reads anew with MiXCR; each CDR3 protein has one entry. Of 650,000 to 800,000 distinct CDR3 sequences listed, approximately 15% are singletons. Material: memory CD4+ T cells from blood. These receptors all stem from a female donor in good health, serving as a healthy control. CDR3s include the opening cysteine and the closing phenylalanine or tryptophan. A D gene is named only where the DNA matches it firmly. A row's size may be missing; if present it is once, few, many or a size class.

J	D	size	V	CDR3	DNA
TRBJ2-2	.	few	TRBV9	CASSARSGTSNTGELFF	TGTGCCAGCAGCGCCAGATCCGGGACTTCGAACACCGGGGAGCTGTTTTTT
TRBJ2-1	TRBD2	many	TRBV29-1	CSVAVDARTSGRSEQFF	TGCAGCGTTGCCGTTGATGCTAGGACTAGCGGGAGGAGTGAGCAGTTCTTC
TRBJ2-7	.	few	TRBV7-2	CASSFGLREQYF	TGTGCCAGCAGCTTCGGGCTACGCGAGCAGTACTTC
TRBJ1-1	TRBD1	many	TRBV5-6	CASRRGFRDRRTEAFF	TGTGCCAGCAGGCGGGGTTTCCGGGACAGGAGAACTGAAGCTTTCTTT
TRBJ1-2	.	.	TRBV21-1	CASSKALRGCYGYTF	TGTGCCAGCAGCAAAGCGCTGCGGGGGTGCTATGGCTACACCTTC
TRBJ1-4	.	.	TRBV5-1	CATWYSEKLFF	TGCGCCACCTGGTACAGTGAAAAACTGTTTTTT
TRBJ2-3	TRBD2	few	TRBV6-5	CASRGTSGFSTDTQYF	TGTGCCAGCAGAGGGACTAGCGGTTTTAGCACAGATACGCAGTATTTT
TRBJ2-2	TRBD1	.	TRBV20-1	CSAGTGARGDTGELFF	TGCAGTGCTGGGACAGGGGCGAGGGGGGACACCGGGGAGCTGTTTTTT
TRBJ2-7	TRBD1	.	TRBV4-1	CASSQAGTASYEQYF	TGCGCCAGCAGCCAAGCCGGGACAGCCTCCTACGAGCAGTACTTC
TRBJ1-1	.	many	TRBV30	CAWERQHEAFF	TGTGCCTGGGAGAGACAGCATGAAGCTTTCTTT
TRBJ2-7	.	few	TRBV7-2	CASSLSSVEGADYSYEQYF	TGTGCCAGCAGCTTATCCAGTGTGGAAGGGGCCGACTACTCCTACGAGCAGTACTTC
TRBJ2-6	TRBD2	.	TRBV11-2	CASSLQREGVWANVLTF	TGTGCCAGCAGCTTACAGCGGGAGGGGGTCTGGGCCAACGTCCTGACTTTC
TRBJ2-7	.	.	TRBV5-1	CASSLVGALHEQYF	TGCGCCAGCAGCTTAGTAGGGGCGCTGCACGAGCAGTACTTC
TRBJ1-2	TRBD1	few	TRBV5-6	CASSSGQGARHGYTF	TGTGCCAGCAGCTCCGGACAGGGGGCGCGACATGGCTACACCTTC
TRBJ1-1	.	.	TRBV29-1	CSVVGDSSKGTEAFF	TGCAGCGTTGTAGGCGACAGCAGTAAGGGCACTGAAGCTTTCTTT
TRBJ2-6	.	few	TRBV20-1	CSALDTSGANVLTF	TGCAGTGCCCTTGACACCTCTGGGGCCAACGTCCTGACTTTC
TRBJ1-4	.	.	TRBV24-1	CATREQAPVGEKLFF	TGTGCCACCAGAGAACAGGCTCCCGTCGGGGAAAAACTGTTTTTT
TRBJ2-1	TRBD1	.	TRBV6-5	CASSKLRDRGNNEQFF	TGTGCCAGCAGCAAATTAAGGGACAGGGGAAACAATGAGCAGTTCTTC
TRBJ1-5	.	.	TRBV11-2	CASSLVGRTDSNQPQHF	TGTGCCAGCAGCTTAGTGGGACGGACGGATAGCAATCAGCCCCAGCATTTT
TRBJ1-5	TRBD1	few	TRBV2	CASTLGQGRQPQHF	TGTGCCAGCACACTCGGACAGGGACGGCAGCCCCAGCATTTT
TRBJ1-2	TRBD1	many	TRBV27	CASSHYRGEDGYTF	TGTGCCAGCAGTCATTACAGGGGGGAGGATGGCTACACCTTC
TRBJ2-7	.	.	TRBV12-3/TRBV12-4	CASSLAGTKGYEQYF	TGTGCCAGCAGTTTAGCAGGGACAAAGGGCTACGAGCAGTACTTC
TRBJ1-1	TRBD1	.	TRBV27	CASSPGTGKGSNTEAFF	TGTGCCAGCAGTCCCGGGACAGGAAAAGGATCGAACACTGAAGCTTTCTTT
TRBJ2-5	TRBD1	.	TRBV20-1	CSARAVWDRVWGETQYF	TGCAGTGCTAGAGCGGTCTGGGACAGGGTTTGGGGGGAGACCCAGTACTTC
TRBJ1-5	.	few	TRBV28	CASSLGDASRHQHF	TGTGCCAGCAGTCTAGGGGACGCATCAAGACACCAGCATTTT
TRBJ2-5	TRBD1	.	TRBV20-1	CSATQRQGFQETQYF	TGCAGTGCTACCCAGAGACAGGGCTTCCAAGAGACCCAGTACTTC
TRBJ2-7	.	.	TRBV11-2	CASSLRDIWYF	TGTGCCAGCAGCTTACGGGACATTTGGTACTTC
TRBJ2-3	.	.	TRBV7-6	CASRPEGYTDTQYF	TGTGCCAGCAGACCGGAAGGATACACAGATACGCAGTATTTT
TRBJ2-3	TRBD2	many	TRBV24-1	CATSDRGLAGDTQYF	TGTGCCACCAGTGACCGGGGACTAGCGGGAGATACGCAGTATTTT
TRBJ1-4	TRBD1	few	TRBV6-1	CASSELQGASEKLFF	TGTGCCAGCAGTGAGCTTCAGGGGGCGAGTGAAAAACTGTTTTTT
TRBJ2-2	.	.	TRBV6-1	CASHRSTGELFF	TGTGCCAGCCACAGGAGCACCGGGGAGCTGTTTTTT
TRBJ2-7	.	.	TRBV9	CASSVAGQGPLSYEQYF	TGTGCCAGCAGCGTAGCTGGGCAGGGACCGCTTTCCTACGAGCAGTACTTC
TRBJ1-2	.	few	TRBV5-1	CASSQDIYGYTF	TGCGCCAGCAGCCAGGACATCTATGGCTACACCTTC
TRBJ2-7	TRBD2	.	TRBV20-1	CSAGGYTSGSDEQYF	TGCAGTGCTGGGGGTTACACTAGCGGCTCCGACGAGCAGTACTTC
TRBJ2-2	.	.	TRBV6-5	CASSPQMGGYTGELFF	TGTGCCAGCAGTCCCCAAATGGGGGGATACACCGGGGAGCTGTTTTTT
TRBJ2-7	.	many	TRBV6-5	CASSYPGRTPYEQYF	TGTGCCAGCAGTTACCCCGGGCGGACGCCCTACGAGCAGTACTTC
TRBJ1-5	.	few	TRBV20-1	CSDGTHNQPQHF	TGCAGTGACGGCACCCACAATCAGCCCCAGCATTTT
TRBJ2-7	TRBD2	few	TRBV6-1	CASTSAGTSGIPYEQYF	TGTGCCAGCACCTCCGCCGGTACTAGCGGAATCCCATACGAGCAGTACTTC
TRBJ1-3	TRBD1	.	TRBV12-3/TRBV12-4	CASSLAGTGDQGF	TGTGCCAGCAGTTTAGCGGGGACAGGGGATCAAGGTTTT
TRBJ1-2	.	.	TRBV5-1	CASSPDGGHYGYTF	TGCGCCAGCAGCCCGGACGGGGGGCACTATGGCTACACCTTC
TRBJ1-2	.	.	TRBV11-2	CASSSRKLGDGYTF	TGTGCCAGCAGCTCCAGAAAATTGGGCGATGGCTACACCTTC
TRBJ2-1	TRBD1	.	TRBV28	CASGTGTGRYNEQFF	TGTGCCAGCGGAACCGGGACAGGGCGGTACAATGAGCAGTTCTTC
TRBJ2-7	TRBD2	.	TRBV20-1	CSAFGGTSGKGYEQYF	TGCAGTGCGTTTGGGGGGACTAGCGGGAAAGGGTACGAGCAGTACTTC
TRBJ1-5	.	many	TRBV12-3/TRBV12-4	CASTGNSNQPQHF	TGTGCCAGCACGGGGAATAGCAATCAGCCCCAGCATTTT
TRBJ2-1	TRBD2	few	TRBV29-1	CSVPHLAGVYNEQFF	TGCAGCGTTCCTCACCTAGCGGGAGTTTACAATGAGCAGTTCTTC
TRBJ2-5	.	few	TRBV20-1	CSALPPSAIQYF	TGCAGTGCCCTCCCTCCCTCGGCAATCCAGTACTTC
TRBJ2-7	.	.	TRBV7-8	CLKTRSYEQYF	TGTTTAAAAACGCGGTCCTACGAGCAGTACTTC
TRBJ1-1	TRBD1	.	TRBV3-1	CASRGTDRGVEAFF	TGTGCCAGCAGAGGGACCGACAGGGGTGTTGAAGCTTTCTTT
TRBJ1-1	.	few	TRBV3-1	CASNQPGTDTEAFF	TGTGCCAGCAACCAACCCGGGACGGACACTGAAGCTTTCTTT
TRBJ2-5	.	many	TRBV18	CASSPQGGETQYF	TGTGCCAGCTCACCACAGGGAGGAGAGACCCAGTACTTC
TRBJ1-4	TRBD1	many	TRBV5-1	CASSSTGSANEKLFF	TGCGCCAGCAGCTCGACAGGGTCGGCTAATGAAAAACTGTTTTTT
TRBJ2-5	TRBD1	many	TRBV12-3/TRBV12-4	CASSPQGWGETQYF	TGTGCCAGCAGTCCACAGGGGTGGGGAGAGACCCAGTACTTC
TRBJ2-5	.	.	TRBV9	CASSQWTRGEETQYF	TGTGCCAGCAGCCAGTGGACAAGGGGGGAAGAGACCCAGTACTTC
TRBJ2-3	TRBD2	.	TRBV11-2	CASSQHLPGTNYDTDTQYF	TGTGCCAGCAGCCAACACCTACCCGGGACTAACTACGACACAGATACGCAGTATTTT
TRBJ2-1	TRBD2	many	TRBV29-1	CSASWGLAGGEQFF	TGCAGCGCCAGTTGGGGACTAGCGGGAGGTGAGCAGTTCTTC